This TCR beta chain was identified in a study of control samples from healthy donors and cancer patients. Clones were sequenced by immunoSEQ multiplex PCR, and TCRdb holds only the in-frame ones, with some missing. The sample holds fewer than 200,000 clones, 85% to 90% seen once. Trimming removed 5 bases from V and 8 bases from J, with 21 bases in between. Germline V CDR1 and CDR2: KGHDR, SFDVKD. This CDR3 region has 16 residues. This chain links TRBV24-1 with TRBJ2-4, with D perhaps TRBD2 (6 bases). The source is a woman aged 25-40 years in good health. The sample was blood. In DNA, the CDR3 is TGTGCCACCAGTGGAGGAGGGAGTCTTGGTGGAGACATTCAGTACTTC. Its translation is CATSGGGSLGGDIQYF.